The entry that follows covers one T cell receptor beta chain sequence. The data were obtained in a study of blood T cell repertoires in COVID-19. The germline CDR1 and CDR2 sequences are GTSNPN and SVGIG (reference sequence). The V segment lost 1 base and the J segment 8 bases; nucleotides outside the gene matches: 11. The CDR3 runs 15 residues. Only in-frame clones appear in the TCRdb table, and some are missing; sequencing was by immunoSEQ multiplex PCR. In the table there are about 500,000 clones, 85% to 90% of which are singletons. The receptor's source is a man younger than 35 with COVID-19, enrolled during active disease. Sequencing was done on a sample of peripheral blood. This chain joins TRBV30 and TRBJ2-1; TRBD1 aligns across 7 bases. CDR3 DNA: TGTGCCTGGAGTGGGAGCTTAGGGGGCTCGGATGAGCAGTTCTTC. The encoded protein is CAWSGSLGGSDEQFF.